Given below is one T cell receptor (beta chain) in context. This sample is part of a study of blood T cell repertoires in COVID-19. Looking at the study overall: Both acute and convalescent COVID-19 samples were obtained from the United States, Italy and Spain. Nucleic acid was either cDNA or gDNA, and it came from T cells, B-cell-depleted T cells, or PBMCs.

Original analysis: Amplification of reference gene primers provided the estimated nucleated cell counts. Assay used: immunoSEQ multiplex PCR; TCRdb lists only in-frame clones, some missing. V, J and clone size were drawn from that table, and D and trimming were deduced from the DNA. Among tens of thousands of clones, around 89% were seen once, and the ten largest hold under 30%. The germline CDR1 and CDR2 sequences are MNHEY and SVGAGI. This CDR3 comprises 14 residues. Trimming pared 5 bases from V and 3 bases from J, leaving 14 bases between. The rearrangement joins TRBV6-5 to TRBJ2-7; a possible D gene is TRBD2 (5 bases). This sequence originates from a man aged 60 to 75 with active or convalescent COVID-19. The sample comprised peripheral blood. CDR3 amino acids: CASSNPRAGYEQYF. In DNA form, the CDR3 reads TGTGCCAGCAGTAACCCCCGGGCGGGCTACGAGCAGTACTTC.